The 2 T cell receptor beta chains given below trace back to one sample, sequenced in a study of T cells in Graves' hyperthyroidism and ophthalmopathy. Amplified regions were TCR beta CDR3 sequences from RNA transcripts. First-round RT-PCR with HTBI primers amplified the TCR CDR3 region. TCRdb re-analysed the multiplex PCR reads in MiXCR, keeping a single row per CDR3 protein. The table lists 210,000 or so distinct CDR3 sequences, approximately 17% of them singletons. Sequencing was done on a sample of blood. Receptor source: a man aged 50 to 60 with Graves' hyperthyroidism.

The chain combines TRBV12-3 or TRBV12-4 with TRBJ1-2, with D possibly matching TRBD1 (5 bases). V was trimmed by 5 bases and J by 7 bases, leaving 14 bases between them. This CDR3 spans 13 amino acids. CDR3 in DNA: TGTGCCAGCAGTCTAGGGGTGGTTGGTGGCTACACCTTC. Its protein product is CASSLGVVGGYTF.

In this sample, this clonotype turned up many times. The CDR3 reads CASSESSSGPDTQYF. CDR3 DNA sequence: TGTGCCAGCAGTGAATCGTCTAGCGGGCCAGATACGCAGTATTTT. This chain uses TRBV6-1 with TRBJ2-3, with TRBD2 matching over 8 bases. Germline CDR1 and CDR2: MNHNS and SASEGT. CDR3 length: 15 amino acids. With 2 bases clipped from V and 4 bases from J, the junction kept 5 bases outside the gene matches.